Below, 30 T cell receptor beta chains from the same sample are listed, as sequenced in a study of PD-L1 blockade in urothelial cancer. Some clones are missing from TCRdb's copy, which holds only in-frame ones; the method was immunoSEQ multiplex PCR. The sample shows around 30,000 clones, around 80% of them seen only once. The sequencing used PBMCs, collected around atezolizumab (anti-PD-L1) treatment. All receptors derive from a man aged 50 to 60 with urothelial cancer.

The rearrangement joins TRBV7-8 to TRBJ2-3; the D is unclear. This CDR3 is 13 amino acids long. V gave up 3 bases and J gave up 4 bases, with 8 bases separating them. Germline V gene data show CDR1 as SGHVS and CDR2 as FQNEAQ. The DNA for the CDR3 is TGTGCCAGCAGCTTCTCAGGCGCAGATACGCAGTATTTT. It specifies CASSFSGADTQYF.

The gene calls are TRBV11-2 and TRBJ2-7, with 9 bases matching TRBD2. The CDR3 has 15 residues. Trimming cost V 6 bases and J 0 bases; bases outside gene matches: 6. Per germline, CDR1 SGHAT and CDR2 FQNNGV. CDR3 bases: TGTGCCAGCAGTCCGACTAGCGGCCACTCCTACGAGCAGTACTTC. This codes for CASSPTSGHSYEQYF.

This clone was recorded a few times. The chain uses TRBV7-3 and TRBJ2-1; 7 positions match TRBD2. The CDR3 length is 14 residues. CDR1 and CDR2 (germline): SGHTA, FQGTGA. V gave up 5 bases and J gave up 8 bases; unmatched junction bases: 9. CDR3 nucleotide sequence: TGTGCCAGCAGCACAGCGGGGTCCGACGATGAGCAGTTCTTC. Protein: CASSTAGSDDEQFF.

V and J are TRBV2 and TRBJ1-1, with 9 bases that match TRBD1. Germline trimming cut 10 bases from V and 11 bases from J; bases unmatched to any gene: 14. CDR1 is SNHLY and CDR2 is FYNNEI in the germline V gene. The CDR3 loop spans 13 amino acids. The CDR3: CATHSDRGAGAFF. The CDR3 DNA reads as TGTGCCACCCACTCGGACAGGGGCGCGGGGGCTTTCTTT.

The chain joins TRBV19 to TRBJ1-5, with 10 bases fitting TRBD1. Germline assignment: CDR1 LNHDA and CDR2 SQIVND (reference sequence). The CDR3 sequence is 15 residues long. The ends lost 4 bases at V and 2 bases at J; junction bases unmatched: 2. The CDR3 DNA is TGTGCCAGTAGTACTGGGACAGGGGGCAATCAGCCCCAGCATTTT. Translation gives CASSTGTGGNQPQHF.

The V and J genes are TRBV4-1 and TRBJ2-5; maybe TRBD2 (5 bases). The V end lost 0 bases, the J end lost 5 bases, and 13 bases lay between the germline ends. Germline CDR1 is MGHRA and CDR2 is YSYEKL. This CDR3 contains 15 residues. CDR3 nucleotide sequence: TGCGCCAGCAGCCAAGATTTATCGAGGAGGGAGACCCAGTACTTC. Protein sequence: CASSQDLSRRETQYF.

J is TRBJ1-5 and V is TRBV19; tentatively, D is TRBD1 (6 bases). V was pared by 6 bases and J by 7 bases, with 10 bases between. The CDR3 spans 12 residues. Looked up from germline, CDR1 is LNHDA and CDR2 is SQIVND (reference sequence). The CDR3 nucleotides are TGTGCCAGTAGCGGACAGACGCAGCCCCAGCATTTT. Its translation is CASSGQTQPQHF.

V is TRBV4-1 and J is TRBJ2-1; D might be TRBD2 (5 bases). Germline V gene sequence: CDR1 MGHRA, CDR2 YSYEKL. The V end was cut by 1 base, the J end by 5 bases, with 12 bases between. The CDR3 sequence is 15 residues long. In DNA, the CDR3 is TGCGCCAGCAGCCAAGGTGCAAGAGCGGACAATGAGCAGTTCTTC. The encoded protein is CASSQGARADNEQFF.

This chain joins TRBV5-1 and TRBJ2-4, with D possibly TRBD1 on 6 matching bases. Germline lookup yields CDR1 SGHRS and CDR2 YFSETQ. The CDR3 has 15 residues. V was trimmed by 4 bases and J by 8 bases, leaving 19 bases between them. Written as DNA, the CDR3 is TGCGCCAGCAGCCCGAACCCGCGGACAGAAGACATTCAGTACTTC. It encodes CASSPNPRTEDIQYF.

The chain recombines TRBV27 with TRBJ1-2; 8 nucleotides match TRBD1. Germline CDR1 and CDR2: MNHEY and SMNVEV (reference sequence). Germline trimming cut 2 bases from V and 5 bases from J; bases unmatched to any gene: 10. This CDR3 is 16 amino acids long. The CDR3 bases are TGTGCCAGCAGTTTAAGAAGAGGGACAGGCTTTTATGGCTACACCTTC. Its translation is CASSLRRGTGFYGYTF.

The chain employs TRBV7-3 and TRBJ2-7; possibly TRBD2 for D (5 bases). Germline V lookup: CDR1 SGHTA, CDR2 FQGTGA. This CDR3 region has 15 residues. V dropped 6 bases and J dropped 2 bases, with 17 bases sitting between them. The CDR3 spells CASRLLTRVTYEQYF. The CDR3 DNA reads TGTGCCAGCAGACTCCTTACGCGGGTAACCTACGAGCAGTACTTC. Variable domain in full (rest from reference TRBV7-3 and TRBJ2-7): GAGVSQTPSNKVTEKGKYVELRCDPISGHTALYWYRQSLGQGPEFLIYFQGTGAADDSGLPNDRFFAVRPEGSVSTLKIQRTERGDSAVYLCASRLLTRVTYEQYFGPGTRLTVT.

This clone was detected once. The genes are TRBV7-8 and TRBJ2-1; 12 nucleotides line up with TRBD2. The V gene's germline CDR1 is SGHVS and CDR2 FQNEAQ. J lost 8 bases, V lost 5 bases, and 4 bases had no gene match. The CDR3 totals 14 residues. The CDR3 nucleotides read TGTGCCAGCAGCGCACTAGCGGGGGGCTATGAGCAGTTCTTC. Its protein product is CASSALAGGYEQFF.

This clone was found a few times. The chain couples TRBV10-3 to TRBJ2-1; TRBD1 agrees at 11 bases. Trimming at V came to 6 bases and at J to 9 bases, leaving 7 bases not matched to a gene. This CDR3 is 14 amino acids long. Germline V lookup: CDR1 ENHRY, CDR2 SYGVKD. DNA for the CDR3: TGTGCCATCAGACCCGGGACAGGGGGAGGTGAGCAGTTCTTC. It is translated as CAIRPGTGGGEQFF.

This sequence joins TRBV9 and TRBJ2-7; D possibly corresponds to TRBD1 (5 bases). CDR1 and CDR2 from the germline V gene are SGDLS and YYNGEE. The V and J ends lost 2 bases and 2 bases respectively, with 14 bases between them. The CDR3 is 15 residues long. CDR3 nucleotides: TGTGCCAGCAGCGTCCAGGGTGGGGTGGCCTACGAGCAGTACTTC. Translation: CASSVQGGVAYEQYF.

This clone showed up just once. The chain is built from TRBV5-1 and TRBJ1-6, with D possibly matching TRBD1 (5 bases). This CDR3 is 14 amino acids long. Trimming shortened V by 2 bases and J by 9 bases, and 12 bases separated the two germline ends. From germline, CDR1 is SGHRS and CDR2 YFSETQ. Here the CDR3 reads CASSLGTESSPLHF. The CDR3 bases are TGCGCCAGCAGCTTAGGGACTGAGAGTTCACCCCTCCACTTT.

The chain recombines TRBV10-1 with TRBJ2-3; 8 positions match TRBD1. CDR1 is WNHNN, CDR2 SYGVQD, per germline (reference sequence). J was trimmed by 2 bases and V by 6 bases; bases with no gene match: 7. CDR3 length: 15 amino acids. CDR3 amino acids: CASRPTGGHTDTQYF. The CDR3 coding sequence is TGCGCCAGCAGACCAACAGGGGGTCACACAGATACGCAGTATTTT.

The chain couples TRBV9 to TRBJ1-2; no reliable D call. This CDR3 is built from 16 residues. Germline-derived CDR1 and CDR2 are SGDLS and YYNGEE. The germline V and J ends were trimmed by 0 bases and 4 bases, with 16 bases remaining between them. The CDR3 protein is CASSVAPHESRYGYTF. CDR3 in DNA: TGTGCCAGCAGCGTAGCCCCACATGAATCACGCTATGGCTACACCTTC.

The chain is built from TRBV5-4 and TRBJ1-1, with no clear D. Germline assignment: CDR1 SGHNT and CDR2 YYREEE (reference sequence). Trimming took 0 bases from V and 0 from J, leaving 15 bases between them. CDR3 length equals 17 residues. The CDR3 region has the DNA TGTGCCAGCAGCTTGGTTGAAGGACTACGTATGAACACTGAAGCTTTCTTT. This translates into CASSLVEGLRMNTEAFF.

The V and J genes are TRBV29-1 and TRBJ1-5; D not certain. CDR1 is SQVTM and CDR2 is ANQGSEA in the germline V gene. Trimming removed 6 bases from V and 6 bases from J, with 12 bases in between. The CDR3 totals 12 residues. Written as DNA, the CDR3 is TGCAGCGTCCGGGAGGGCGGTCAGCCCCAGCATTTT. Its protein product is CSVREGGQPQHF.

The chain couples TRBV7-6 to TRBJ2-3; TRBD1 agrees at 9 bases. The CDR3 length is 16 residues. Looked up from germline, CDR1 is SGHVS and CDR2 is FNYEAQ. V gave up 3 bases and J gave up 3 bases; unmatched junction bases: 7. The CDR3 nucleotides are TGTGCCAGCAGCTTTATCGACAGGGGGGAGACAGATACGCAGTATTTT. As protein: CASSFIDRGETDTQYF.

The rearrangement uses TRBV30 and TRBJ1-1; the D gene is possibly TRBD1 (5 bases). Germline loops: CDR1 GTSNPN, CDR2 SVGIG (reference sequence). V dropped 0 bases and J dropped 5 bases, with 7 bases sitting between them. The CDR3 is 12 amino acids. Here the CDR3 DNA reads TGTGCCTGGAGTGTAAGGGGAACTGAAGCTTTCTTT. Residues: CAWSVRGTEAFF.

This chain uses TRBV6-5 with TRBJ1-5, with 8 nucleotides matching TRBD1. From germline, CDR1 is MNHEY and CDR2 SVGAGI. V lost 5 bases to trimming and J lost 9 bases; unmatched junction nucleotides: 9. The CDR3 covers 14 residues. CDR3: CASSQGQGRWPQHF. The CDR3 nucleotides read TGTGCCAGCAGTCAAGGACAGGGTCGATGGCCCCAGCATTTT.

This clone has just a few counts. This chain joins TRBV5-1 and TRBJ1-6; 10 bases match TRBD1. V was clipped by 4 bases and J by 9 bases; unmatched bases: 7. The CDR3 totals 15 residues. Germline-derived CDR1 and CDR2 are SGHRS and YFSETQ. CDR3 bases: TGCGCCAGCAGCCCCGGGACAGGGGATACTTCACCCCTCCACTTT. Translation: CASSPGTGDTSPLHF.

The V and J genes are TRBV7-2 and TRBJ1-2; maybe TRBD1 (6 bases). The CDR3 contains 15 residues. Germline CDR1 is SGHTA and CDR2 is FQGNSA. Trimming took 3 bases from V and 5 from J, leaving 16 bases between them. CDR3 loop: CASSFARTEVYGYTF. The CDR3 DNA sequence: TGTGCCAGCAGCTTCGCACGGACAGAAGTTTATGGCTACACCTTC.

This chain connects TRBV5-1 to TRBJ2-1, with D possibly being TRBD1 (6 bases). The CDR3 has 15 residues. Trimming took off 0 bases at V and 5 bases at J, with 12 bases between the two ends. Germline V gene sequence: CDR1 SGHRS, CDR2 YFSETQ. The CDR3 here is CASSLALGQNNEQFF. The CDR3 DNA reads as TGCGCCAGCAGCTTGGCACTAGGACAGAACAATGAGCAGTTCTTC.

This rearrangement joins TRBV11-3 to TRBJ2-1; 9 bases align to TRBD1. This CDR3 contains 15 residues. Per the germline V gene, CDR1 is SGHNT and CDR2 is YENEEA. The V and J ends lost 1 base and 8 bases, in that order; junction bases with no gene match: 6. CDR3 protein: CASSLGRGTGHEQFF. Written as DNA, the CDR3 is TGTGCCAGCAGCTTAGGGCGGGGGACAGGGCATGAGCAGTTCTTC.

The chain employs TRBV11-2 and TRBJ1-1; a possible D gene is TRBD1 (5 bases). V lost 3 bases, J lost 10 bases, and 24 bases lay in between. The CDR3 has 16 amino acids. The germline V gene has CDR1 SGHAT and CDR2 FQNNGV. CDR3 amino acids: CASSLGLHSLYPRAFF. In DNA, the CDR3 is TGTGCCAGCAGCTTGGGACTGCACTCGTTGTACCCCAGAGCTTTCTTT.

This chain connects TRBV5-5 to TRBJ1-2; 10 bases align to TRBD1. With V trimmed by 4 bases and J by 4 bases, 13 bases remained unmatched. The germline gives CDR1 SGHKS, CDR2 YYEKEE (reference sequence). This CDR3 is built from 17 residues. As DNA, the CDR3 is TGTGCCAGCAGCCCTTCCGGGACAGGGGCTTCATCCTATGGCTACACCTTC. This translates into CASSPSGTGASSYGYTF.

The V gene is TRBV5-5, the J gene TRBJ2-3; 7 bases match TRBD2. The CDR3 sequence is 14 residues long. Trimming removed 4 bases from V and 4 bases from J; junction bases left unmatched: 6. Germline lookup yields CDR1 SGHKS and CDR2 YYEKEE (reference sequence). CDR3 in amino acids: CASSRTSASDTQYF. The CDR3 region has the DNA TGTGCCAGCAGCCGGACTAGTGCGTCAGATACGCAGTATTTT.

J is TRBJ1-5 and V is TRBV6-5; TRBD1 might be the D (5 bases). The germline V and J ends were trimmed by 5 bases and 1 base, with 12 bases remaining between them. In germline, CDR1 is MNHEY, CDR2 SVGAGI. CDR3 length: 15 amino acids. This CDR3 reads CASSKQKGSNQPQHF. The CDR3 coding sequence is TGTGCCAGCAGTAAACAGAAGGGGAGCAATCAGCCCCAGCATTTT.